This section outlines one T cell receptor beta chain sequence together with its context. What it recognizes is unknown. Profiled with immunoSEQ multiplex PCR; TCRdb holds only in-frame clones, not every one. The data hold approximately 82,000 clones, with 90% observed a single time. These data belong to a study of T cell responses to AZD1222 COVID-19 vaccine. Study-level information: Second-dose timings of about 4 or about 12 weeks were pooled. Overall study results and limits: Targets within unmutated variant regions were reportedly found for nearly half of spike-specific TCRs. Only a handful of people who got AZD1222 tested seropositive at baseline.

The source material was peripheral blood, sampled on day 0 of AZD1222 vaccination. This receptor was identified in an adult in good health.

The CDR3: CASSLGSGKLFF. CDR3 DNA: TGTGCCAGCAGCTTGGGGAGTGGGAAACTGTTTTTT. The rearrangement joins TRBV5-4 to TRBJ1-4; D gene ambiguous. The CDR3 is made up of 12 amino acids. The germline V gene encodes CDR1 SGHNT and CDR2 YYREEE (reference sequence). The ends were cut back, 0 bases at V and 11 bases at J, with 8 bases in the middle.